This T cell receptor (beta chain) stems from a study of cytomegalovirus exposure and HLA in healthy donors. Study in general: In terms of ancestry, the Caucasian-associated cluster contained roughly 81% of the roughly 360 genotyped donors. Broader study findings: A later analysis linked a missense DCLRE1C variant to TCR beta V- and J-gene trimming. What a later analysis showed was that several of the most significant clusters appeared linked to common viral pathogens. Association of under 20,000 TCR beta sequences with HLA alleles was found at 0.05 false discovery rate in a later analysis.

CDR1 and CDR2 from the germline V gene are SGHRS and YFSETQ. V was cut by 4 bases and J by 8 bases, with 16 bases left in between. There are 15 residues in the CDR3. PCR primers comprised 60 Vbeta and 13 Jbeta primers. The data were produced by immunoSEQ multiplex PCR, yet TCRdb's version contains in-frame clones alone and is incomplete. The sample includes about 140,000 clones, roughly 9.6% seen only once; the top ten take roughly 7%. As for this clone: Its antigen remains unknown.

What was sequenced was PBMCs. V usage is TRBV5-1 and J usage is TRBJ1-6; a possible D gene is TRBD1 (5 bases). The receptor's source is a woman in her thirties or forties in good health and CMV-seropositive. The CDR3 is CASSRTSGADSPLHF. CDR3 DNA: TGCGCCAGCAGCCGGACATCTGGGGCGGATTCACCCCTCCACTTT.